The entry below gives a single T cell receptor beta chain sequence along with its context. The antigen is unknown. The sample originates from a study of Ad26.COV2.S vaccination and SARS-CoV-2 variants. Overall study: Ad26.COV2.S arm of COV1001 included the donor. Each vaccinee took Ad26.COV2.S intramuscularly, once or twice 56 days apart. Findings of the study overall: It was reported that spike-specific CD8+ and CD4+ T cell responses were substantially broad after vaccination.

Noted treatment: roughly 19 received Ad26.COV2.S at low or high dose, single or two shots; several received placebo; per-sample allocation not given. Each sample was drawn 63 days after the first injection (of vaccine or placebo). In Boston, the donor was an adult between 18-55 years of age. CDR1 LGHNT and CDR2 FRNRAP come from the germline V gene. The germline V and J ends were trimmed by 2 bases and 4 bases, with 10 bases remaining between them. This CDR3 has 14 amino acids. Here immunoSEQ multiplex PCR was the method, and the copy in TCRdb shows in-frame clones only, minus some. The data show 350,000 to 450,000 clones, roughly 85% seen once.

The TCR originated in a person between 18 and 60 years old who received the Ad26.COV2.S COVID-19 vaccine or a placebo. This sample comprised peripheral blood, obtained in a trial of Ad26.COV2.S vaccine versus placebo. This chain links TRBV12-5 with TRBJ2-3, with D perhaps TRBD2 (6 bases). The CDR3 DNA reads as TGTGCTAGTGGTTTGTTCTCGGGGGCAGATACGCAGTATTTT. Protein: CASGLFSGADTQYF.